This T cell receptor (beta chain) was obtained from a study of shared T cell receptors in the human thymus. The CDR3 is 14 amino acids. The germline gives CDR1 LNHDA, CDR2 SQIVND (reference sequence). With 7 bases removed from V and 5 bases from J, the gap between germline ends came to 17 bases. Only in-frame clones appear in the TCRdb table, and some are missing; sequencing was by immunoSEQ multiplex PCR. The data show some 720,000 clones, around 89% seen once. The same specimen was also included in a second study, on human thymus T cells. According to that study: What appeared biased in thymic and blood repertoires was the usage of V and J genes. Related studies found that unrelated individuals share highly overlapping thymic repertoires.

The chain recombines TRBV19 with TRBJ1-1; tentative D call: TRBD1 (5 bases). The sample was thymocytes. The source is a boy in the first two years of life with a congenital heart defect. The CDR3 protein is CASIPGGGETEAFF. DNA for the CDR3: TGTGCCAGTATTCCGGGGGGGGGAGAGACTGAAGCTTTCTTT.